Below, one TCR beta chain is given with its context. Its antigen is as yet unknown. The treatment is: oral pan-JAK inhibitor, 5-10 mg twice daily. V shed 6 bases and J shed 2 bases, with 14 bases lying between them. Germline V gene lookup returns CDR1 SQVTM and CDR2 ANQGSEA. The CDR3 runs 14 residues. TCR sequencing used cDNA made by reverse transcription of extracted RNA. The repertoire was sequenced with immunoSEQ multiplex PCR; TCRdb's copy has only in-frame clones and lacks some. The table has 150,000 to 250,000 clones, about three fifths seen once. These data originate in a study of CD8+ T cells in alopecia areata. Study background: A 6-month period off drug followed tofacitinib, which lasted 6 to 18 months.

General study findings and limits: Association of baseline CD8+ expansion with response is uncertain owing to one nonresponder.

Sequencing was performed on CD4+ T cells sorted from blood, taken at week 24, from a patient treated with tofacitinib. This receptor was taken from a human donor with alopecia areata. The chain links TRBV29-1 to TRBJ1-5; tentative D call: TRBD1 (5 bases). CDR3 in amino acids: CSVAVEGGNQPQHF. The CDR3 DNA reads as TGCAGCGTGGCGGTGGAAGGGGGCAATCAGCCCCAGCATTTT.